This T cell receptor (beta chain) was sequenced during a study of tumor-infiltrating lymphocytes in primary liver carcinoma. From roughly 0.45 ug total RNA, TCR beta cDNA was generated with a primer in the constant region. ARM-PCR, slightly modified, supplied the TCR beta libraries through three nested multiplex PCR rounds. For around 9 cycles apiece, the opening two PCR rounds ran with TRBV1-TRBV30 forward primers and a C-beta reverse primer. TCRdb analysed the multiplex PCR reads with MiXCR anew, one entry per CDR3 protein. The top ten clones hold about 40% of a sample with roughly 22,000 distinct CDR3 sequences, around 80% of them seen once. Co-extracting RNA and DNA was done with roughly 17-34 mg of unsorted bulk tissue as input. Germline V gene data show CDR1 as SGHNT and CDR2 as YENEEA. This CDR3 is built from 20 residues. Remarks on this clonotype: An end of the junction differs from the germline gene, which may be a read error.

V is TRBV11-3 and J is TRBJ2-2; TRBD2 matches 15 bases. The sequenced material came from liver tumor tissue from sampling region 2. Subset specified: tumor region T2, inferior pole. This receptor was obtained from a woman in her twenties or thirties with primary liver carcinoma and hepatitis B virus infection. The CDR3 region has the DNA TGTGCCAGCAGCTTACATCGGACTAGCGGGAGGGCCGGAAAGGGCGGGGAGCTGCTTTTT. Translating it yields CASSLHRTSGRAGKGGELLF.